The 27 T cell receptor beta chains below all came from one sample that was sequenced in a study of T cells in lung cancer brain metastases. The assay was immunoSEQ multiplex PCR, and TCRdb's table has in-frame clones only and misses some. The table records roughly 5,000 clones, approximately 90% of them present only once. Specimen: tumor tissue from the primary lung tumor. These receptors all stem from a woman in her forties or fifties with non-small cell lung cancer.

The CDR3 bases are TGCGCCAGCAGCTTAGGGGATATCGGGGAGCTGTTTTTT. It yields the protein CASSLGDIGELFF. The chain links TRBV5-1 to TRBJ2-2; possibly TRBD1 for D (5 bases). Trimming took off 2 bases at V and 7 bases at J, with 9 bases between the two ends. Germline CDR1 SGHRS, CDR2 YFSETQ. CDR3 length: 13 amino acids.

The chain recombines TRBV5-1 with TRBJ1-4; 7 bases map to TRBD1. The CDR3 covers 16 residues. After removal of 4 bases from V and 3 bases from J, the junction contained 9 bases not matched to a gene. Germline-derived CDR1 and CDR2 are SGHRS and YFSETQ. CDR3: CASSLTGRSANEKLFF. The CDR3 DNA sequence: TGCGCCAGCAGCCTGACAGGGAGGAGTGCTAATGAAAAACTGTTTTTT.

Points on this clone: A junction boundary mismatches the germline segment, possibly from a read error. The chain uses TRBV30 and TRBJ2-3, with D possibly TRBD2 on 5 matching bases. Germline V lookup: CDR1 GTSNPN, CDR2 SVGIG (reference sequence). This CDR3 contains 13 residues. CDR3 bases: TGTGCCTGGACTCCAGCTAGCACAAATACGCAGTATTTT. The encoded protein is CAWTPASTNTQYF.

This chain links TRBV21-1 with TRBJ1-2; the D segment call TRBD1 is taken from the table without a DNA check. TRBV21-1 corresponds to a pseudogene. The CDR3 has 13 residues. CDR3 bases: TGTGCCAGCAGCAAAGAGGACAGGGGTGGCTACACCTTC. Protein sequence: CASSKEDRGGYTF.

The gene calls are TRBV4-2 and TRBJ1-2; weak D call: TRBD1 (6 bases). Trimming removed 0 bases from V and 2 bases from J, with 10 bases in between. Germline V gene lookup returns CDR1 LGHNA and CDR2 YNFKEQ. This CDR3 has 15 amino acids. In DNA form, the CDR3 reads TGTGCCAGCAGCCAAGATAGTCAGGGGAACTATGGCTACACCTTC. Translating it yields CASSQDSQGNYGYTF.

The gene calls are TRBV29-1 and TRBJ2-2; 9 bases are shared with TRBD2. Germline V gives CDR1 SQVTM, CDR2 ANQGSEA. CDR3 length: 14 amino acids. The junction had 9 bases not matched to a gene; V was cut back by 7 bases and J by 6 bases. The CDR3 spells CSGGGLAGSGELFF. The CDR3 DNA reads TGCAGCGGGGGGGGTCTAGCGGGGTCCGGGGAGCTGTTTTTT.

The chain joins TRBV25-1 to TRBJ2-4; D is possibly TRBD2 (6 bases). CDR1 is MGHDK and CDR2 is SYGVNS in the germline V gene. The CDR3 covers 16 residues. The V gene lost 4 bases and the J gene lost 0 bases, with 13 bases spanning the gap. The CDR3 DNA reads TGTGCCAGCAGTGGTCGACTAGGACTAGCCAAAAACATTCAGTACTTC. Amino acid sequence: CASSGRLGLAKNIQYF.

The CDR3 DNA reads as TGCGCCAGCAGCCAAGAAAGGGGAGACAAAAGCACAGATACGCAGTATTTT. Encoded protein: CASSQERGDKSTDTQYF. The rearrangement joins TRBV4-3 to TRBJ2-3, with D perhaps assigned TRBD1 or TRBD2 (5 bases each). Per germline, CDR1 LGHNA and CDR2 YSLEER. V lost 0 bases and J 0 bases, leaving 13 bases between the germline ends. This CDR3 is 17 amino acids long.

This chain joins TRBV7-2 and TRBJ2-2; D might be TRBD1 or TRBD2, each matching 6 bases. Germline lookup yields CDR1 SGHTA and CDR2 FQGNSA. V lost 1 base, J lost 7 bases, and 13 bases lay in between. The CDR3 extends over 15 amino acids. CDR3: CASSLERGRVGELFF. The CDR3 nucleotides read TGTGCCAGCAGCTTAGAACGGGGGCGGGTCGGGGAGCTGTTTTTT.

Only one count was recorded for this clone. The V call is TRBV28, the J call TRBJ1-2, with D possibly matching TRBD1 (5 bases). Trimming took 2 bases from V and 3 from J, leaving 7 bases between them. CDR3 length equals 13 residues. The germline V gene has CDR1 MDHEN and CDR2 SYDVKM. CDR3 protein: CASSLTGYYGYTF. The CDR3 region has the DNA TGTGCCAGCAGTTTAACAGGCTACTATGGCTACACCTTC.

J is TRBJ2-7 and V is TRBV7-2; 10 positions match TRBD2. The V gene end was trimmed by 1 base and the J gene end by 0 bases; junction bases not matched to a gene: 6. This CDR3 contains 17 residues. Germline assignment: CDR1 SGHTA and CDR2 FQGNSA. The CDR3 protein is CASSLVGSGGSSYEQYF. The CDR3 nucleotides are TGTGCCAGCAGCTTAGTTGGTAGCGGGGGGAGCTCCTACGAGCAGTACTTC.

This rearrangement joins TRBV28 to TRBJ2-5; D is unresolved. This CDR3 comprises 16 residues. Per germline, CDR1 MDHEN and CDR2 SYDVKM. Deletions cut 9 bases from V and 0 bases from J, with 20 bases between. The CDR3 loop is CASRPAGTTYQETQYF. The CDR3, as DNA: TGTGCCAGTAGACCAGCAGGAACAACGTACCAAGAGACCCAGTACTTC.

As for this clone: Germline and junction disagree at one end, which may indicate a read error. The chain is built from TRBV7-2 and TRBJ2-1; TRBD2 aligns across 13 bases. The CDR3 spans 18 residues. CDR1 is SGHTA and CDR2 is FQGNSA in the germline V gene. CDR3 in DNA: TGTGCCAGCAGCTTAGAACTAGCGGGAGGGCCCTCCGACAATGAGCAGTTCTTC. This codes for CASSLELAGGPSDNEQFF.

V is TRBV6-6 and J is TRBJ1-1; D is uncertain. V shed 2 bases and J shed 0 bases, with 10 bases lying between them. CDR3 length equals 15 residues. Germline-derived CDR1 and CDR2 are MNHNY and SVGAGI (reference sequence). CDR3 DNA: TGTGCCAGCAGTTACAGGGCCCCAATGAACACTGAAGCTTTCTTT. Translating it yields CASSYRAPMNTEAFF.

This chain links TRBV5-1 with TRBJ1-6, with a weak D call TRBD1 (5 bases). The CDR3 contains 15 residues. Germline-derived CDR1 and CDR2 are SGHRS and YFSETQ. Trimming removed 4 bases at V and 10 bases at J, with 18 bases between. The CDR3 here is CASSLGPSRYSPLHF. Here the CDR3 DNA reads TGCGCCAGCAGCCTGGGGCCATCACGATACTCACCCCTCCACTTT.

This clone was seen only once. The rearrangement uses TRBV6-5 and TRBJ2-1; D is possibly TRBD1 or TRBD2 (5 bases each). V was trimmed by 2 bases and J by 8 bases, leaving 19 bases between them. CDR3 length: 16 amino acids. Germline CDR1 and CDR2: MNHEY and SVGAGI. Here the CDR3 reads CASSYPGQGGVDEQFF. The CDR3 nucleotides are TGTGCCAGCAGTTACCCGGGGCAGGGCGGTGTCGATGAGCAGTTCTTC.

The chain is built from TRBV6-5 and TRBJ1-1; the match to TRBD1 covers 7 bases. Per germline, CDR1 MNHEY and CDR2 SVGAGI. The V segment lost 7 bases and the J segment 3 bases; nucleotides outside the gene matches: 8. This CDR3 contains 14 residues. The CDR3 sequence is CASTMTGTDTEAFF. DNA for the CDR3: TGTGCCAGCACCATGACAGGGACTGACACTGAAGCTTTCTTT.

The chain carries TRBV5-1 and TRBJ2-1; the match to TRBD2 covers 8 bases. The CDR3 length is 15 residues. Germline V gives CDR1 SGHRS, CDR2 YFSETQ. The trim removed 3 bases at V and 4 bases at J, leaving 6 bases unmatched. DNA of the CDR3: TGCGCCAGCAGCTCCCTAAGCGGGAGTTACAATGAGCAGTTCTTC. It translates to CASSSLSGSYNEQFF.

With respect to this clone: A read error may produce the germline difference seen at one junction end. Additional DNA sequences in this sample encode the identical CDR3. The chain carries TRBV5-1 and TRBJ2-3; maybe TRBD2 (5 bases). The germline V gene encodes CDR1 SGHRS and CDR2 YFSETQ. The CDR3 is 17 amino acids. The CDR3 DNA sequence: TGCGCCAGCAGCTTGGTTAGTACCCGATCTAGCACAGATACGCAATATTTT. This sequence encodes CASSLVSTRSSTDTQYF.

This chain joins TRBV20-1 and TRBJ2-1; possibly TRBD2 for D (6 bases). Germline CDR1 is DFQATT and CDR2 is SNEGSKA (reference sequence). The CDR3 runs 9 residues. Trimming removed 6 bases at V and 13 bases at J, with 10 bases between. For the CDR3, the DNA is TGCAGTGCCTCTAGCGTTCAGTTCTTC. Encoded protein: CSASSVQFF.

This clone was found once. This rearrangement joins TRBV7-9 to TRBJ1-2, with TRBD1 as a possible D gene (5 bases). The CDR3 covers 12 residues. Germline CDR1 reads SEHNR; CDR2 reads FQNEAQ (reference sequence). Trimming took 5 bases from V and 4 from J, leaving 8 bases between them. CDR3 nucleotide sequence: TGTGCCAGCAGCGGGGCGTTCTATGGCTACACCTTC. As protein: CASSGAFYGYTF.

The CDR3 sequence: CASSSDRGNTEAFF. For the CDR3, the DNA is TGTGCCAGCAGTTCGGACAGGGGGAACACTGAAGCTTTCTTT. V and J are TRBV6-5 and TRBJ1-1, with 9 bases matching TRBD1. There are 14 residues in the CDR3. The ends lost 4 bases at V and 1 base at J; junction bases unmatched: 1. Germline values: CDR1 MNHEY, CDR2 SVGAGI.

This clone was observed once. The rearrangement uses TRBV28 and TRBJ2-1; D is possibly TRBD2 (6 bases). Trimming cost V 10 bases and J 7 bases, with 8 bases left between them. CDR3 length: 10 amino acids. Germline V gene sequence: CDR1 MDHEN, CDR2 SYDVKM. DNA for the CDR3: TGTGCCACTGGGGGGAATGAGCAGTTCTTC. Translating it yields CATGGNEQFF.

The rearrangement links TRBV18 to TRBJ2-1; TRBD2 agrees at 8 bases. CDR1 KGHSH and CDR2 LQKENI come from the germline V gene. The CDR3 contains 16 residues. V dropped 1 base and J dropped 1; count of bases not matched to a gene: 3. The CDR3 region is CASSPLAGMSYNEQFF. CDR3 nucleotide sequence: TGTGCCAGCTCACCACTAGCGGGAATGTCCTACAATGAGCAGTTCTTC.

This chain uses TRBV28 with TRBJ2-3; 12 bases fit TRBD2. V was pared by 5 bases and J by 5 bases, with 8 bases of the junction left unmatched. The CDR3 runs 16 residues. CDR1 and CDR2 from the germline V gene are MDHEN and SYDVKM. The CDR3 DNA reads TGTGCCAGCAGTGCACCGGGACTAGCGGGCATAGATACGCAGTATTTT. Translated, it gives CASSAPGLAGIDTQYF.

The chain employs TRBV29-1 and TRBJ1-1; possibly TRBD1 for D (6 bases). Germline loops: CDR1 SQVTM, CDR2 ANQGSEA. Trimming took 7 bases from V and 4 from J, leaving 16 bases between them. The CDR3 contains 13 residues. This chain's CDR3 is CSAGGGRGTEAFF. CDR3 DNA: TGCAGCGCCGGGGGGGGCCGGGGCACTGAAGCTTTCTTT.

The J gene is TRBJ2-5, the V gene TRBV29-1, with no clear D. Germline CDR1 reads SQVTM; CDR2 reads ANQGSEA. The CDR3 sequence is 12 residues long. Between the trimmed V and J ends, which lost 3 bases and 4 bases, there was a span of 9 bases. The CDR3 DNA reads as TGCAGCGTTGATGGGAAGGGAGAGACCCAGTACTTC. This translates into CSVDGKGETQYF.